This TCR beta chain was profiled in a study of blood T cell repertoires in COVID-19. The wider study: Samples came from the United States, Italy and Spain, spanning acute and convalescent COVID-19. Sources were T cells, B-cell-depleted T cells, or PBMCs; the material itself was cDNA or gDNA.

The CDR3 covers 14 residues. With V trimmed by 3 bases and J by 9 bases, 6 bases remained unmatched. Per germline, CDR1 SEHNR and CDR2 FQNEAQ (reference sequence). In the original workflow: Reference gene primer amplification in the assay estimated nucleated cell counts. Using immunoSEQ multiplex PCR, the repertoire was profiled, and TCRdb retains in-frame clones only, with some absent. The V and J calls and clone size come from that table; D and trimming were worked out from the DNA. The sample shows approximately 90,000 clones, about 87% of them seen only once. The receptor was derived from a human donor with acute or convalescent COVID-19. The donor label of this sample is uncertain. V gene TRBV7-9 combines with J gene TRBJ2-1, with 9 bases aligning to TRBD1. Material: peripheral blood. The CDR3 here is CASSFGTGTAEQFF. As DNA, the CDR3 is TGTGCCAGCAGCTTCGGGACAGGGACGGCTGAGCAGTTCTTC. The entire variable domain, with the rest obtained from reference TRBV7-9 and TRBJ2-1, is as follows: DTGVSQNPRHKITKRGQNVTFRCDPISEHNRLYWYRQTLGQGPEFLTYFQNEAQLEKSRLLSDRFSAERPKGSFSTLEIQRTEQGDSAMYLCASSFGTGTAEQFFGPGTRLTVL.